The table lists the clone carrying this T cell receptor (beta chain) with many counts. Via MiXCR, TCRdb re-called the 5' RACE reads, giving one row per CDR3 protein. The table records more than 100,000 distinct CDR3 sequences, roughly 6% of them present only once. This entry is derived from a study of T-cell memory formation after mild COVID-19. Trimming removed 2 bases at V and 3 bases at J, with 19 bases between. The germline V gene encodes CDR1 SGHRS and CDR2 YFSETQ. The CDR3 totals 17 residues. The TCR originated in an adult woman who had mild COVID-19 (a few samples of this study predate the infection). Cell type and time point are not known. This sequence joins TRBV5-1 and TRBJ2-3, with D perhaps TRBD1 (5 bases). Sequencing used PBMCs or a T cell subset sorted from them (not recorded which). The CDR3 DNA sequence: TGCGCCAGCAGCTTCGATCCCCAGGGATTCTCGACAGATACGCAGTATTTT. Protein sequence: CASSFDPQGFSTDTQYF.